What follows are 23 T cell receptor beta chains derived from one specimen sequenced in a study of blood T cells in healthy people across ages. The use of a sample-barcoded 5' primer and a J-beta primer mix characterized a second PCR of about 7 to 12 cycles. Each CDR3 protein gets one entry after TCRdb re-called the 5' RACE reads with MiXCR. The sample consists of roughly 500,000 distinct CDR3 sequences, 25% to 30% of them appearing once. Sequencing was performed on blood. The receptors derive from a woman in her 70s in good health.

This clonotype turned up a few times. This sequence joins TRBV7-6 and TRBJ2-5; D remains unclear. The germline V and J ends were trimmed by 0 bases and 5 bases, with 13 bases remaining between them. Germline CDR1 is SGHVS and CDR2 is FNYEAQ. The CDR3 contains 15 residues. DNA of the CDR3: TGTGCCAGCAGCTTAGCGGTTGGTGGTAGGGAGACCCAGTACTTC. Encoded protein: CASSLAVGGRETQYF.

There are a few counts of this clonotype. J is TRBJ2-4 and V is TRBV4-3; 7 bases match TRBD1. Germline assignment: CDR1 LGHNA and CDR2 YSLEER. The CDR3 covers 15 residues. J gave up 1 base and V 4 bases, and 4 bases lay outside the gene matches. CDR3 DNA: TGCGCCAGCAGCCGAGAGGACAGGGCCAAAAACATTCAGTACTTC. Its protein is CASSREDRAKNIQYF.

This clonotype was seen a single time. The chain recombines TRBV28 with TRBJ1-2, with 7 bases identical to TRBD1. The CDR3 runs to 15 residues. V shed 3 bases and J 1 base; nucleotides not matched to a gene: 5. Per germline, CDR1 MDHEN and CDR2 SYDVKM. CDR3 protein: CASSFRAGGNYGYTF. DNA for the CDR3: TGTGCCAGCAGTTTCCGGGCAGGGGGTAACTATGGCTACACCTTC.

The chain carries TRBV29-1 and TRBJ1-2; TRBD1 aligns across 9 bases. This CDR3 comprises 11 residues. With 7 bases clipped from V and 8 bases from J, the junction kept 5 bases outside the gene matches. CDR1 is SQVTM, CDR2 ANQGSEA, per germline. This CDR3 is CSGQGTGGYTF. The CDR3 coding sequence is TGCAGCGGGCAGGGGACAGGGGGCTACACCTTC.

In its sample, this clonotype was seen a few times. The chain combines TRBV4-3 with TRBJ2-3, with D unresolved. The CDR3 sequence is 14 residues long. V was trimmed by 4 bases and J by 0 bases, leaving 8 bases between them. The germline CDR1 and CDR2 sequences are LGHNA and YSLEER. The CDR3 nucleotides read TGCGCCAGCAGCCTTAAGAGTAGCACAGATACGCAGTATTTT. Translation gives CASSLKSSTDTQYF.

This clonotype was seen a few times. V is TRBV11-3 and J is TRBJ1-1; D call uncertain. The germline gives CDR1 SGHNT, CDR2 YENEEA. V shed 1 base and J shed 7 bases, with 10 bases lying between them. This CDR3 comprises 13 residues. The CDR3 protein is CASSLGGGLEAFF. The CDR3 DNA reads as TGTGCCAGCAGCTTAGGCGGTGGACTTGAAGCTTTCTTT. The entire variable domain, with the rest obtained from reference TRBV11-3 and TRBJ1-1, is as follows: EAGVVQSPRYKIIEKKQPVAFWCNPISGHNTLYWYLQNLGQGPELLIRYENEEAVDDSQLPKDRFSAERLKGVDSTLKIQPAELGDSAVYLCASSLGGGLEAFFGQGTRLTVV.

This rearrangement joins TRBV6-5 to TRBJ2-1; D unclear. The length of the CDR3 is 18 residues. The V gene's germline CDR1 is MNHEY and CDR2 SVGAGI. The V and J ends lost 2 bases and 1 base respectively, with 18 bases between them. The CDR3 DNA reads TGTGCCAGCAGTTACGACGGTGCAACGTCCCGGTCCTACAATGAGCAGTTCTTC. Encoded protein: CASSYDGATSRSYNEQFF.

CDR3 amino acids: CASSGGGLAYEQYF. In DNA, the CDR3 is TGTGCCAGCAGTGGCGGCGGGCTGGCCTACGAGCAGTACTTC. The V gene is TRBV12-3 or TRBV12-4, the J gene TRBJ2-7; D possibly corresponds to TRBD2 (5 bases). V was trimmed by 5 bases and J by 2 bases, leaving 13 bases between them. CDR3 length equals 14 residues.

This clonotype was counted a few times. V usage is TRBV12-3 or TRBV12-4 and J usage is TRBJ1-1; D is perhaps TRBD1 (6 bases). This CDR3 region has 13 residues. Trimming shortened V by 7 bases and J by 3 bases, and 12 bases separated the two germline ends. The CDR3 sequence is CASIWGQYTEAFF. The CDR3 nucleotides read TGTGCCAGCATATGGGGGCAGTACACTGAAGCTTTCTTT.

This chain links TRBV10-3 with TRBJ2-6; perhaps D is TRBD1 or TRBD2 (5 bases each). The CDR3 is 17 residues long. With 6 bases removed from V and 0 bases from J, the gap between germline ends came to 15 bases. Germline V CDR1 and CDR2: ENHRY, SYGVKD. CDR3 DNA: TGTGCCATCAGCCCCGGGACGGGAAGCTCTGGGGCCAACGTCCTGACTTTC. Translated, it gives CAISPGTGSSGANVLTF.

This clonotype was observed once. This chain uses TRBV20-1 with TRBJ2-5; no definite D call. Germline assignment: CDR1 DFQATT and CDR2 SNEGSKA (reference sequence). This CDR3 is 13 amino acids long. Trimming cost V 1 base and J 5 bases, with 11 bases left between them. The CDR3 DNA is TGCAGTGCTAGAGTTGATTATGGGGAGACCCAGTACTTC. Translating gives CSARVDYGETQYF.

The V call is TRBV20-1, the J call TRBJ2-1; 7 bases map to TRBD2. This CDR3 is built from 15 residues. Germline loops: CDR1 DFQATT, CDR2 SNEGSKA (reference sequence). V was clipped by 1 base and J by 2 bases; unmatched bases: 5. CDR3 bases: TGCAGTGCTAGAGGGGGGGGAAGTGCCTACAATGAGCAGTTCTTC. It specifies CSARGGGSAYNEQFF.

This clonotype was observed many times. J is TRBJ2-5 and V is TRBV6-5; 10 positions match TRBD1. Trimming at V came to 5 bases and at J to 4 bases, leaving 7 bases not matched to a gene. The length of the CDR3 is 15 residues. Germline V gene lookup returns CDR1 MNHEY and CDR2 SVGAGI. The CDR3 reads CASSPATGGAETQYF. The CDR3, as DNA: TGTGCCAGCAGTCCCGCGACAGGGGGCGCAGAGACCCAGTACTTC.

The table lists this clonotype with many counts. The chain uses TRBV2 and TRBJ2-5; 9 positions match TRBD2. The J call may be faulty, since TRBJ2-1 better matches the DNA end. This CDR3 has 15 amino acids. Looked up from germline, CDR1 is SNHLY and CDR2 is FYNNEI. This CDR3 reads CASSEGGGASHEQFF. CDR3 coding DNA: TGTGCCAGCAGTGAAGGCGGGGGGGCCTCCCATGAGCAGTTCTTC.

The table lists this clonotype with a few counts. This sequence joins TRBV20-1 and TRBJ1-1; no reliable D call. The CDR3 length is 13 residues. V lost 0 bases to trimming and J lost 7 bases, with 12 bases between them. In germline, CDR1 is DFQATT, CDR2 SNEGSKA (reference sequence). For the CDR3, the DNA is TGCAGTGCTAGAGATGACTTAAAGTATGAAGCTTTCTTT. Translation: CSARDDLKYEAFF.

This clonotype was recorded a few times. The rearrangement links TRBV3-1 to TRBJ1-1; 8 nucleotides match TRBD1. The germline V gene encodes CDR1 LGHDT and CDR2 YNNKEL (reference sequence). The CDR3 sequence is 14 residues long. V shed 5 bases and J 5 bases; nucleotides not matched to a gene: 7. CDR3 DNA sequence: TGTGCCAGCAGCTTTGGACAGGGCGGTACTGAAGCTTTCTTT. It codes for CASSFGQGGTEAFF.

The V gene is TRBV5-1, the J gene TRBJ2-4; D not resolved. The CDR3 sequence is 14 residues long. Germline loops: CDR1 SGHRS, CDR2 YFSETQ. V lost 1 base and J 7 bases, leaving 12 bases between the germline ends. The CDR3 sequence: CASSLFGDRNIQYF. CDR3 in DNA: TGCGCCAGCAGCTTGTTTGGGGATCGGAACATTCAGTACTTC.

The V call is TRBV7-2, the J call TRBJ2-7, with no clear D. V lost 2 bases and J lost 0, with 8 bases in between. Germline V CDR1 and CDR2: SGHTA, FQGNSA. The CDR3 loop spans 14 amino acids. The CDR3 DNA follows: TGTGCCAGCAGCTTATGGTACTCCTCCTACGAGCAGTACTTC. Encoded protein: CASSLWYSSYEQYF.

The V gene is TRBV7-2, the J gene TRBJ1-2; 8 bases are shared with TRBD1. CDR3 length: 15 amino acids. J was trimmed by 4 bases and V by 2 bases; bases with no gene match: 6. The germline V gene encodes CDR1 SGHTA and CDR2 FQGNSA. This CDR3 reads CASSLPAGGFYGYTF. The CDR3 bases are TGTGCCAGCAGCTTACCGGCAGGGGGCTTCTATGGCTACACCTTC.

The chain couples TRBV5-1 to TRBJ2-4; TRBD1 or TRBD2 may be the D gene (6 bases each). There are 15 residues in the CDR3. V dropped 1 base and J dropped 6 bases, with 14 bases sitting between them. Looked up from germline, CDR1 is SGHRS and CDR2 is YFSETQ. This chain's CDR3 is CASSLTGAGGNIQYF. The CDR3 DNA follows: TGCGCCAGCAGCTTGACGGGGGCTGGGGGAAACATTCAGTACTTC.

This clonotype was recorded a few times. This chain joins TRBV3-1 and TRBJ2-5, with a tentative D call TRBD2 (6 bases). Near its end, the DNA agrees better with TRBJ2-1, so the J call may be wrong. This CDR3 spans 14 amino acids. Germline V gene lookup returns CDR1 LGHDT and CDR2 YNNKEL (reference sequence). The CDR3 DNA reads TGTGCCAGCAGCCCCCTCCCTAGCGATGGTGAGCAGTTCTTC. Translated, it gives CASSPLPSDGEQFF.

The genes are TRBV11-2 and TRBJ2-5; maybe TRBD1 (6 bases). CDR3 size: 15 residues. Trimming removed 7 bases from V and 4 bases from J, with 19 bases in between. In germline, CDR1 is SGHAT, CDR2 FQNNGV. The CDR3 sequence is CASTKREGGGETQYF. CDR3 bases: TGTGCCAGCACCAAGCGTGAAGGGGGTGGAGAGACCCAGTACTTC.

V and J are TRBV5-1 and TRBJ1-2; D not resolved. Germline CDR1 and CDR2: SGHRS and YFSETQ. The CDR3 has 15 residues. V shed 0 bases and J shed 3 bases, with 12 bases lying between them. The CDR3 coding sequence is TGCGCCAGCAGCTTGGGCGCGGGTGGCGACTATGGCTACACCTTC. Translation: CASSLGAGGDYGYTF. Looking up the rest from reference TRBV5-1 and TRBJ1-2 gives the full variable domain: KAGVTQTPRYLIKTRGQQVTLSCSPISGHRSVSWYQQTPGQGLQFLFEYFSETQRNKGNFPGRFSGRQFSNSRSEMNVSTLELGDSALYLCASSLGAGGDYGYTFGSGTRLTVV.